One sample yielded the 16 T cell receptor beta chains listed below, sequenced in a study of T cell changes during pregnancy in multiple sclerosis. Data came from immunoSEQ multiplex PCR; TCRdb stores just in-frame clones and leaves some out. The table includes some 94,000 clones, 80% to 95% detected once. The material was peripheral blood, obtained in the first trimester of pregnancy. The receptors were sampled from a female donor with multiple sclerosis, enrolled in a pregnancy study.

This clone appeared once. The rearrangement uses TRBV5-8 and TRBJ2-3; no clear D gene. Germline V gene data show CDR1 as SGHTS and CDR2 as YDEGEE. The CDR3 covers 12 residues. Trimming pared 1 base from V and 7 bases from J, leaving 7 bases between. CDR3 DNA sequence: TGTGCCAGCAGCTTGTGGTCTAATACGCAGTATTTT. The encoded protein is CASSLWSNTQYF.

This clone was picked up a small number of times. The chain joins TRBV27 to TRBJ1-2, with a weak D call TRBD1 (5 bases). The CDR3 is 15 residues long. Germline CDR1 and CDR2: MNHEY and SMNVEV (reference sequence). Trimming took off 1 base at V and 0 bases at J, with 9 bases between the two ends. This chain's CDR3 is CASSLWGDPNYGYTF. As DNA, the CDR3 is TGTGCCAGCAGTTTATGGGGGGATCCTAACTATGGCTACACCTTC.

The CDR3 here is CASSIDLGHPNEKLFF. The CDR3 coding sequence is TGTGCCAGTAGTATAGATCTGGGGCATCCTAATGAAAAACTGTTTTTT. The rearrangement uses TRBV19 and TRBJ1-4, with D tentatively TRBD1 (5 bases). Trimming removed 0 bases from V and 3 bases from J, with 11 bases in between. CDR1 and CDR2 from the germline V gene are LNHDA and SQIVND (reference sequence). The CDR3 length is 16 residues.

J is TRBJ1-1 and V is TRBV5-1; no clear D gene. Germline CDR1 and CDR2: SGHRS and YFSETQ. The CDR3 runs to 14 residues. Trimming removed 0 bases from V and 4 bases from J, with 10 bases in between. CDR3 in DNA: TGCGCCAGCAGCTTGGGAGGAGGGTTCACTGAAGCTTTCTTT. It specifies CASSLGGGFTEAFF. Combining the CDR3 with reference TRBV5-1 and TRBJ1-1 gives the whole variable domain KAGVTQTPRYLIKTRGQQVTLSCSPISGHRSVSWYQQTPGQGLQFLFEYFSETQRNKGNFPGRFSGRQFSNSRSEMNVSTLELGDSALYLCASSLGGGFTEAFFGQGTRLTVV.

As DNA, the CDR3 is TGTGCCAGCAGCTTGCAATCTCGGGAGCAGTACTTC. Translation: CASSLQSREQYF. The chain carries TRBV5-6 and TRBJ2-7, with D unclear. With 1 base removed from V and 7 bases from J, the gap between germline ends came to 9 bases. Germline CDR1 SGHDT, CDR2 YYEEEE. CDR3 length equals 12 residues.

This rearrangement joins TRBV4-3 to TRBJ2-1, with 8 bases lining up with TRBD2. Germline trimming cut 0 bases from V and 4 bases from J; bases unmatched to any gene: 2. The CDR3 length is 15 residues. Germline V gene data show CDR1 as LGHNA and CDR2 as YSLEER. The CDR3 nucleotides read TGCGCCAGCAGCCAAGAACTAGCGGTATACAATGAGCAGTTCTTC. Translating gives CASSQELAVYNEQFF.

V and J are TRBV19 and TRBJ1-4, with D perhaps matching TRBD1 (6 bases). The CDR3 totals 14 residues. Germline assignment: CDR1 LNHDA and CDR2 SQIVND (reference sequence). V lost 3 bases, J lost 5 bases, and 10 bases lay in between. CDR3 DNA: TGTGCCAGTAGTATCTGGGGGCTAAATGAAAAACTGTTTTTT. Translation: CASSIWGLNEKLFF.

The chain couples TRBV10-2 to TRBJ1-1; 7 bases match TRBD1. The germline gives CDR1 WSHSY, CDR2 SAAADI. J was trimmed by 1 base and V by 11 bases; bases with no gene match: 7. The CDR3 totals 13 residues. This chain's CDR3 is CAGRGTENTEAFF. CDR3 nucleotide sequence: TGCGCCGGTCGGGGGACAGAGAACACTGAAGCTTTCTTT.

The chain uses TRBV28 and TRBJ1-1; 7 bases are a match to TRBD1. CDR3 length equals 14 residues. In germline, CDR1 is MDHEN, CDR2 SYDVKM. V shed 4 bases and J 3 bases; nucleotides not matched to a gene: 5. The CDR3 region is CASSWRQGHTEAFF. CDR3 DNA: TGTGCCAGCAGTTGGCGACAGGGCCACACTGAAGCTTTCTTT.

The gene calls are TRBV6-1 and TRBJ2-1, with 8 bases lining up with TRBD2. With V trimmed by 4 bases and J by 5 bases, 4 bases remained unmatched. Germline loops: CDR1 MNHNS, CDR2 SASEGT. This CDR3 is built from 14 residues. As DNA, the CDR3 is TGTGCCAGCAGTGTCGGGAGGGCCAACAATGAGCAGTTCTTC. Protein product: CASSVGRANNEQFF.

There are a few counts of this clone. This chain connects TRBV19 to TRBJ1-2; unclear D gene. Trimming took 2 bases from V and 7 from J, leaving 17 bases between them. The CDR3 loop spans 15 amino acids. The germline V gene encodes CDR1 LNHDA and CDR2 SQIVND (reference sequence). The CDR3 DNA reads TGTGCCAGTAGTATACAATCAGGCATGATGGGTGGCTACACCTTC. It yields the protein CASSIQSGMMGGYTF.

In this sample, this clone turned up a few times. The rearrangement joins TRBV19 to TRBJ1-3; D uncertain. Trimming left V 5 bases short and J 0 bases short, with 11 bases between. This CDR3 is built from 15 residues. CDR1 and CDR2 from the germline V gene are LNHDA and SQIVND (reference sequence). The CDR3 nucleotides read TGTGCCAGTAGTTATTACAGAGCCTCTGGAAACACCATATATTTT. Protein: CASSYYRASGNTIYF.

This sequence joins TRBV5-4 and TRBJ1-4, with 8 bases identical to TRBD1. Looked up from germline, CDR1 is SGHNT and CDR2 is YYREEE (reference sequence). The CDR3 contains 14 residues. V gave up 4 bases and J gave up 8 bases; unmatched junction bases: 7. The CDR3 protein is CASSPQGGGEKLFF. The CDR3, as DNA: TGTGCCAGCAGCCCACAGGGGGGAGGCGAAAAACTGTTTTTT.

The rearrangement joins TRBV15 to TRBJ2-7, with a tentative D call TRBD2 (5 bases). Germline-derived CDR1 and CDR2 are LNHNV and YYDKDF (reference sequence). CDR3 length: 16 amino acids. V shed 5 bases and J shed 1 base, with 18 bases lying between them. Here the CDR3 reads CATSSIKAGGSYEQYF. CDR3 bases: TGTGCCACCAGCTCCATCAAAGCTGGAGGTTCCTACGAGCAGTACTTC. The entire variable domain, with the rest obtained from reference TRBV15 and TRBJ2-7, is as follows: DAMVIQNPRYQVTQFGKPVTLSCSQTLNHNVMYWYQQKSSQAPKLLFHYYDKDFNNEADTPDNFQSRRPNTSFCFLDIRSPGLGDTAMYLCATSSIKAGGSYEQYFGPGTRLTVT.

The CDR3 DNA is TGTGCCAGCAGCTTAGGGAACAGGGAGGCTTTCTTT. Its translation: CASSLGNREAFF. The rearrangement links TRBV7-9 to TRBJ1-1, with TRBD1 as a possible D gene (6 bases). Germline V CDR1 and CDR2: SEHNR, FQNEAQ (reference sequence). V lost 1 base and J lost 11, with 11 bases in between. CDR3 length: 12 amino acids.

This chain uses TRBV19 with TRBJ1-2; D might be TRBD1 (5 bases). The CDR3 has 13 amino acids. Germline CDR1 is LNHDA and CDR2 is SQIVND (reference sequence). Trimming took 5 bases from V and 4 from J, leaving 11 bases between them. The CDR3 region has the DNA TGTGCCAGTAGTCCCGGGGGACCCTATGGCTACACCTTC. Protein: CASSPGGPYGYTF.